This TCR beta chain comes out of a study of human T cells and chemical hapten exposure. Study-level information: Patch tests delivered 0.01% DPC to the upper back and were evaluated at 6 days. Study results and caveats: In the PT1 data, expanded TCR counts showed a positive correlation with patch test score.

In the source study's methods: A per-sample median of roughly 91,000 TCRs was observed, with a range of roughly 20,000 to 750,000. Via MiXCR, TCRdb re-called the RACE reads, giving one row per CDR3 protein. TCRdb's processing, not the authors' own work, is the source of the V and J calls. Among more than 45,000 distinct CDR3 sequences listed, under 15% were seen once. V was shortened by 6 bases and J by 0 bases, with 8 bases between the two germline ends. CDR3 size: 13 residues. Germline V lookup: CDR1 KGHDR, CDR2 SFDVKD. Sample time point: patch test 3, about 24 weeks after DPC sensitization. Noted treatment: therapeutic diphenylcyclopropenone sensitization with weekly scalp DPC. On this clonotype itself: The antigen is not known.

Sequencing was performed on whole blood, taken in connection with sensitization to the hapten diphenylcyclopropenone (DPC). This rearrangement joins TRBV24-1 to TRBJ2-7; D is ambiguous. This clonotype was obtained from a man younger than 45 with alopecia areata. Some clones in this sample may be carry-over from other donors' samples. CDR3 protein: CATSPGPSYEQYF. As DNA, the CDR3 is TGTGCCACCAGTCCAGGTCCCTCCTACGAGCAGTACTTC.